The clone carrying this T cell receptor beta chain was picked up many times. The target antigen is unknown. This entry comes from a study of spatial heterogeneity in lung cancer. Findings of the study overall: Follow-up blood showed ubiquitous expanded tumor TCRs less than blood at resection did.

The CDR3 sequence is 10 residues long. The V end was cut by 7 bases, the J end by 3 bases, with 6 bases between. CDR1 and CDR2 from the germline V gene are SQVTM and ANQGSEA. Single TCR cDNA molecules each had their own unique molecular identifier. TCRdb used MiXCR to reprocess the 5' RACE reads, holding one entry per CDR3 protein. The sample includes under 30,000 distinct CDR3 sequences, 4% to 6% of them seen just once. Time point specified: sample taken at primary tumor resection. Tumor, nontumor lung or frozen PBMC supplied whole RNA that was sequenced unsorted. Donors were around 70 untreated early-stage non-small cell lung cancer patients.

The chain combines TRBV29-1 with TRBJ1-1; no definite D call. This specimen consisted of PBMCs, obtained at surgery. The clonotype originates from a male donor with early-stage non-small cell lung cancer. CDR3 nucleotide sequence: TGCAGCGGTCGGGACACTGAAGCTTTCTTT. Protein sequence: CSGRDTEAFF.